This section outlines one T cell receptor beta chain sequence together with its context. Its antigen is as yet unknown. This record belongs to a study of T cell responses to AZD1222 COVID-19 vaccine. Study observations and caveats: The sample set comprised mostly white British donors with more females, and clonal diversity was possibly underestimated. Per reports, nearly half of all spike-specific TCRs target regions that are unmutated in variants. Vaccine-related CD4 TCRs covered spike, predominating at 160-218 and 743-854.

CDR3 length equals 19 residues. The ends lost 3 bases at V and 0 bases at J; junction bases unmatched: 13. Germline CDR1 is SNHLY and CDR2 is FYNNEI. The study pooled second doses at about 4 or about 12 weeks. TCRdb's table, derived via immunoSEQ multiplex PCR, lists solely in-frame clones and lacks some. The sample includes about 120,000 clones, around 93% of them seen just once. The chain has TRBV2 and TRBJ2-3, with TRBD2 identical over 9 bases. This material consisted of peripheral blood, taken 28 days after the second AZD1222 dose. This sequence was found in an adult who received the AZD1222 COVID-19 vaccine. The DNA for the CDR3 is TGTGCCAGCAGTGAGATTTGGAACAGAGCGGGGGGAAGCACAGATACGCAGTATTTT. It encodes CASSEIWNRAGGSTDTQYF.